What follows is one TCR beta chain and its context. This sample was taken from a study of blood T cell repertoires in COVID-19. CDR3 length: 14 amino acids. The germline V gene has CDR1 SGHRS and CDR2 YFSETQ. V lost 9 bases to trimming and J lost 5 bases, with 17 bases between them. Method: immunoSEQ multiplex PCR; TCRdb's copy keeps in-frame clones and lacks some. The profile shows fewer than 300,000 clones, about 91% of them singletons. The sequenced sample was PBMCs or T cells enriched from blood (not recorded which). The TCR originated in a woman aged 40-49 years with acute COVID-19. The gene calls are TRBV5-1 and TRBJ2-2; a possible D gene is TRBD1 (6 bases). In nucleotides, the CDR3 is TGCGCCACACGGACCGGGACAACGACCGGGGAGCTGTTTTTT. Translated: CATRTGTTTGELFF.